This T cell receptor (beta chain) is drawn from a study of radiotherapy plus CTLA-4 blockade in lung cancer. In the study overall: Objective responses arose in around a sixth of patients, and 25% to 35% experienced disease control.

Data came from immunoSEQ multiplex PCR; TCRdb stores just in-frame clones and leaves some out. Of more than 40,000 clones listed, about 88% are singletons. Notes on the study in general: After treatment with radiotherapy plus ipilimumab, TCR clones that came from the tumor expanded in blood.

Those patients who had chemo-refractory metastatic non-small-cell lung cancer were given focal radiation along with CTLA-4 blockade through ipilimumab. The CDR3 runs to 16 residues. Germline CDR1 is SGHTA and CDR2 is FQGNSA. V was shortened by 4 bases and J by 3 bases, with 13 bases between the two germline ends. This clone was detected only once. Antigen specificity is unknown. This sequence joins TRBV7-2 and TRBJ1-6, with D perhaps TRBD1 (6 bases). This receptor was identified in a human donor with non-small cell lung cancer whose response to radiotherapy plus ipilimumab could not be evaluated. The material was peripheral blood, obtained from a patient treated with radiotherapy plus ipilimumab. CDR3: CASSSPQGYYNSPLHF. CDR3 sequence (DNA): TGTGCCAGCAGCTCCCCACAGGGATACTATAATTCACCCCTCCACTTT.